The T cell receptor (beta chain) described here comes from a study of cytomegalovirus exposure and HLA in healthy donors. Study-wide points: A later analysis by the authors found several of the most significant clusters apparently linked to common viral pathogens.

Per the germline V gene, CDR1 is SEHNR and CDR2 is FQNEAQ (reference sequence). Trimming cost V 6 bases and J 1 base, with 16 bases left between them. The length of the CDR3 is 17 residues. These donors counted as nominally healthy when sampled, but unrecorded immune exposures were likely. Of note for this clone: Its antigen remains unknown.

The PCR employed 60 Vbeta primers together with 13 Jbeta primers. Only in-frame clones appear in the TCRdb table, and some are missing; sequencing was by immunoSEQ multiplex PCR. The table shows about 90,000 clones, with 67% occurring only once. This TCR came from a man younger than 40 in good health and CMV-seronegative. The sequencing sample was made of PBMCs. This rearrangement joins TRBV7-9 to TRBJ2-6, with D possibly matching TRBD1 (6 bases). CDR3 bases: TGTGCCAGCAGTTTTACAGGGTCGGCGTCTGGGGCCAACGTCCTGACTTTC. Translated, it gives CASSFTGSASGANVLTF.